The 20 T cell receptor beta chains listed next were all sequenced from one sample in a study of CD8 T cells in ankylosing spondylitis. Their recognized antigens are unknown. General study results and limits: Ankylosing spondylitis blood seemed to carry a telltale TCR beta motif made of several highly homologous variants.

TCRdb reprocessed the 5' RACE reads via MiXCR and lists one record per CDR3 protein. The sample carries 700,000 to 1,000,000 distinct CDR3 sequences, approximately 12% recorded once. The specimen sequenced was blood, either unsorted or a sorted T cell fraction (not recorded which). The receptors stem from a male donor with ankylosing spondylitis.

This clonotype was found many times. A junction end diverges from the germline sequence, so it may reflect a read error. This sequence joins TRBV5-1 and TRBJ1-1; maybe TRBD1 (5 bases). The CDR3 covers 13 residues. CDR1 and CDR2 (germline): SGHRS, YFSETQ. CDR3 nucleotide sequence: TGTGCCAGCAGTCTCTTGGGGGACACTGAAGCTTTCTTT. Protein: CASSLLGDTEAFF. Based on the CDR3 plus reference TRBV5-1 and TRBJ1-1, the full variable domain is KAGVTQTPRYLIKTRGQQVTLSCSPISGHRSVSWYQQTPGQGLQFLFEYFSETQRNKGNFPGRFSGRQFSNSRSEMNVSTLELGDSALYLCASSLLGDTEAFFGQGTRLTVV.

The chain employs TRBV5-1 and TRBJ1-2, with D uncertain. Per germline, CDR1 SGHRS and CDR2 YFSETQ. The CDR3 has 13 residues. Trimming removed 0 bases from V and 6 bases from J, with 9 bases in between. This CDR3 is CASSLGDRDGYTF. CDR3 coding DNA: TGCGCCAGCAGCTTGGGTGACCGCGATGGCTACACCTTC.

In this sample, this clonotype turned up many times. The chain links TRBV7-2 to TRBJ2-7; D ambiguous. The CDR3 has 11 amino acids. Germline CDR1 and CDR2: SGHTA and FQGNSA. Trimming removed 3 bases from V and 3 bases from J, with 3 bases in between. The CDR3 DNA reads as TGTGCCAGCAGCTTTTACTACGAGCAGTACTTC. Its protein product is CASSFYYEQYF.

The CDR3 is CASSQEGTSRTGELFF. Here the CDR3 DNA reads TGCGCCAGCAGCCAAGAAGGGACTAGTCGGACCGGGGAGCTGTTTTTT. The chain employs TRBV4-3 and TRBJ2-2, with 8 bases identical to TRBD2. The CDR3 is 16 residues long. Germline V gene lookup returns CDR1 LGHNA and CDR2 YSLEER. V trimming: 0 bases; J trimming: 5 bases; junction bases outside the gene matches: 5.

This clonotype has only a few counts. The genes are TRBV20-1 and TRBJ1-5, with TRBD1 identical over 9 bases. The J segment lost 5 bases and the V segment lost 6 bases, leaving 5 bases of the junction unmatched. CDR3 length: 13 amino acids. CDR1 is DFQATT and CDR2 is SNEGSKA in the germline V gene (reference sequence). The CDR3 region is CSADRDRDQPQHF. The CDR3 nucleotides are TGCAGTGCCGACCGGGACAGGGATCAGCCCCAGCATTTT.

The sample holds many counts of this clonotype. CDR3 amino acids: CSARDRTAGNTIYF. CDR3 nucleotide sequence: TGCAGTGCTAGAGACCGGACAGCCGGAAACACCATATATTTT. The chain is built from TRBV20-1 and TRBJ1-3, with a weak D call TRBD1 (6 bases). This CDR3 comprises 14 residues. The germline V gene encodes CDR1 DFQATT and CDR2 SNEGSKA (reference sequence). The V end lost 0 bases, the J end lost 4 bases, and 10 bases lay between the germline ends.

This clonotype was seen just once. The gene calls are TRBV7-2 and TRBJ2-3; possibly TRBD2 for D (6 bases). V lost 4 bases and J lost 0, with 14 bases in between. CDR1 and CDR2 (germline): SGHTA, FQGNSA. The CDR3 loop spans 16 amino acids. Here the CDR3 reads CASSSYWRDSTDTQYF. The CDR3 DNA reads TGTGCCAGCAGCTCTTACTGGCGGGATAGCACAGATACGCAGTATTTT.

The rearrangement uses TRBV2 and TRBJ2-1; D is perhaps TRBD1 (5 bases). Germline CDR1 reads SNHLY; CDR2 reads FYNNEI. Trimming took off 3 bases at V and 9 bases at J, with 12 bases between the two ends. The CDR3 runs 13 residues. The CDR3 here is CASSEVQAGEQFF. CDR3 in DNA: TGTGCCAGCAGTGAGGTACAGGCTGGTGAGCAGTTCTTC.

This clonotype was observed many times. V is TRBV6-1 and J is TRBJ2-2; TRBD2 aligns across 15 bases. From germline, CDR1 is MNHNS and CDR2 SASEGT. The CDR3 sequence is 15 residues long. With 6 bases clipped from V and 8 bases from J, the junction kept 4 bases outside the gene matches. The CDR3 DNA reads as TGTGCCAGCAGGGGGACTAGCGGGAGGCAGGGGGAGCTGTTTTTT. It encodes CASRGTSGRQGELFF.

The rearrangement uses TRBV7-2 and TRBJ2-1; 9 nucleotides agree with TRBD2. CDR3 length: 15 residues. V was clipped by 7 bases and J by 3 bases; unmatched bases: 7. Germline V gives CDR1 SGHTA, CDR2 FQGNSA. For the CDR3, the DNA is TGTGCCAGCACCAATAGCGGGGGCCACTACAATGAGCAGTTCTTC. Its translation: CASTNSGGHYNEQFF.

This chain links TRBV5-4 with TRBJ2-1; unclear D gene. V gave up 3 bases and J gave up 2 bases, with 12 bases separating them. In germline, CDR1 is SGHNT, CDR2 YYREEE (reference sequence). The CDR3 runs to 15 residues. The CDR3 bases are TGTGCCAGCAGCTCGCCCCCACCAGCCTACAATGAGCAGTTCTTC. This gives the protein CASSSPPPAYNEQFF.

This chain links TRBV7-2 with TRBJ2-1; a weak D match, TRBD2 (5 bases). The CDR3 extends over 15 amino acids. Between the trimmed V and J ends, which lost 6 bases and 4 bases, there was a span of 16 bases. CDR1 and CDR2 (germline): SGHTA, FQGNSA. The CDR3 region has the DNA TGTGCCAGCAGTAGTTCGGGGTTTGGTTACAATGAGCAGTTCTTC. Translated, it gives CASSSSGFGYNEQFF.

The sample holds many counts of this clonotype. The CDR3 reads CASSLERRGEAFF. CDR3 nucleotides: TGTGCCAGCAGCTTGGAAAGGCGGGGTGAAGCTTTCTTT. This rearrangement joins TRBV5-6 to TRBJ1-1; D unclear. This CDR3 contains 13 residues. Germline lookup yields CDR1 SGHDT and CDR2 YYEEEE. V was cut by 0 bases and J by 7 bases, with 10 bases left in between.

This chain uses TRBV20-1 with TRBJ2-7, with 11 bases that match TRBD2. Germline assignment: CDR1 DFQATT and CDR2 SNEGSKA (reference sequence). The CDR3 contains 15 residues. V dropped 6 bases and J dropped 1; count of bases not matched to a gene: 8. In DNA, the CDR3 is TGCAGTGCGGTTGCCGGGACTAGCGGTTCCTACGAGCAGTACTTC. This translates into CSAVAGTSGSYEQYF.

The table lists this clonotype with a few counts. This chain connects TRBV6-5 to TRBJ1-6; no definite D call. The ends were cut back, 5 bases at V and 7 bases at J, with 6 bases in the middle. The V gene's germline CDR1 is MNHEY and CDR2 SVGAGI. The CDR3 length is 12 residues. The CDR3 DNA reads TGTGCCAGCAGTCCTCAGAATTCACCCCTCCACTTT. Amino acid sequence: CASSPQNSPLHF.

This clonotype was picked up a small number of times. V and J are TRBV11-2 and TRBJ2-3; TRBD2 matches at 7 bases. This CDR3 has 18 residues. Germline V gives CDR1 SGHAT, CDR2 FQNNGV. The J segment lost 0 bases and the V segment lost 4 bases, leaving 13 bases of the junction unmatched. CDR3 nucleotide sequence: TGTGCCAGCAGCTCTCCCCTTAACGGGAGGTCTAGCACAGATACGCAGTATTTT. Protein: CASSSPLNGRSSTDTQYF.

This clonotype occurred a few times. The chain has TRBV12-3 or TRBV12-4 and TRBJ2-7; D call uncertain. The ends were cut back, 6 bases at V and 1 base at J, with 16 bases in the middle. CDR3 length equals 15 residues. The CDR3 DNA reads TGTGCCAGCAGCCCGACCGCGTTTAGTTCCTACGAGCAGTACTTC. Its protein is CASSPTAFSSYEQYF.

The CDR3 region has the DNA TGTGCCAGCAGGCCCGGGCTGTTTGGGACTAACGAGCAGTACTTC. This sequence encodes CASRPGLFGTNEQYF. The chain combines TRBV6-1 with TRBJ2-7; the match to TRBD2 covers 7 bases. V lost 6 bases, J lost 5 bases, and 13 bases stayed unmatched. Germline CDR1 is MNHNS and CDR2 is SASEGT. The CDR3 totals 15 residues.

The chain joins TRBV20-1 to TRBJ2-1, with D unresolved. The CDR3 runs to 13 residues. V lost 0 bases and J 12 bases, leaving 15 bases between the germline ends. Per germline, CDR1 DFQATT and CDR2 SNEGSKA (reference sequence). Written as DNA, the CDR3 is TGCAGTGCTAGAGAAGTCCGAATCAGTAGGCAGTTCTTC. As protein: CSAREVRISRQFF.

The chain couples TRBV5-1 to TRBJ1-4; the D gene is possibly TRBD1 (6 bases). The CDR3 loop spans 20 amino acids. In germline, CDR1 is SGHRS, CDR2 YFSETQ. Trimming cost V 0 bases and J 0 bases, with 21 bases left between them. Here the CDR3 DNA reads TGCGCCAGCAGCTTGGGCGCTCGGGGGCCGTCCTCCACAACTAATGAAAAACTGTTTTTT. Translated, it gives CASSLGARGPSSTTNEKLFF.